A single count supports the clone carrying this T cell receptor beta chain. In the original processing: By means of reference gene primer amplification, nucleated cell counts were estimated. The method was immunoSEQ multiplex PCR; TCRdb's version includes in-frame clones alone and lacks a portion of them. The DNA was the basis for D and trimming; V, J and clone size are from that table. Here the sample spans about 330,000 clones, about 82% being singletons. Germline V gene lookup returns CDR1 SGHTA and CDR2 FQGTGA. The germline V and J ends were trimmed by 4 bases and 9 bases, with 13 bases remaining between them. This CDR3 has 13 amino acids. The data were obtained in a study of blood T cell repertoires in COVID-19. Study-wide context: Acute and convalescent COVID-19 specimens originated in the United States, Italy and Spain. The analysed material was cDNA or gDNA that came from T cells, B-cell-depleted T cells, or PBMCs.

The chain combines TRBV7-3 with TRBJ2-1, with D possibly being TRBD1 (6 bases). The TCR sequence derives from a human donor in a cohort sampled during active COVID-19. The sample taken for sequencing was peripheral blood. The CDR3: CASSSRGRGEQFF. Written as DNA, the CDR3 is TGTGCCAGCAGCTCCAGGGGAAGGGGTGAGCAGTTCTTC.